These T cell receptor beta chains were read from a single sample in a study of T cells after yellow fever vaccination. TCRdb processed the 5' RACE reads anew with MiXCR; each CDR3 protein has one entry. The sample holds about 85,000 distinct CDR3 sequences, about 14% seen once. This sample comprised CD8+ T cells not binding an NS4B(214-222) dextramer, sorted from PBMCs, obtained more than 20 days after the first yellow fever vaccination. These receptors were collected from a man younger than 35 who received the YFV17D yellow fever vaccine. The CDR3 runs from the conserved cysteine through the conserved F or W. The D gene is left open where the match is weak. Part of the rows lack a size; the others show once, few, many or a class for expanded clones.

V gene	D gene	clone size	J gene	CDR3 DNA	CDR3 protein
TRBV12-3/TRBV12-4	NA	many	TRBJ2-7	TGTGCCAGCAGTTTAGCGGTAACAGCGTCCTACGAGCAGTACTTC	CASSLAVTASYEQYF
TRBV7-9	NA	NA	TRBJ2-3	TGTGCCAGCAGTGTCTGGCGGGTGAGCACAGATACGCAGTATTTT	CASSVWRVSTDTQYF
TRBV15	NA	NA	TRBJ2-7	TGTGCCACCAGCAGAGATCGCGCTAGCCCGGGCGAGCAGTACTTC	CATSRDRASPGEQYF
TRBV11-2	TRBD2	NA	TRBJ2-1	TGTGCCAGCAGCTTACTAGCGGCTAGCTCCTACAATGAGCAGTTCTTC	CASSLLAASSYNEQFF
TRBV4-1	TRBD2	NA	TRBJ2-2	TGCGCCAGCAGCAAGGGACTAGCGGGGGGTCCGCTCACCGGGGAGCTGTTTTTT	CASSKGLAGGPLTGELFF
TRBV3-1	NA	few	TRBJ2-1	TGTGCCAGCAGCCAAGTTTCGGGGGGCGCGTGGAATGAGCAGTTCTTC	CASSQVSGGAWNEQFF
TRBV12-3/TRBV12-4	NA	few	TRBJ1-5	TGTGCCAGCAGTTTTCGACAGGTAGATCAGCCCCAGCATTTT	CASSFRQVDQPQHF
TRBV9	TRBD1	few	TRBJ2-2	TGTGCCAGCAGCTCCGACAGGGGGTACACCGGGGAGCTGTTTTTT	CASSSDRGYTGELFF
TRBV6-5	TRBD1	NA	TRBJ2-2	TGTGCCAGCAGCCAATCACAGGGGGGAGACACCGGGGAGCTGTTTTTT	CASSQSQGGDTGELFF
TRBV15	TRBD1	NA	TRBJ1-5	TGTGCCACCAGCAGCCACAGGGGAGAGCTGCCCCAGCATTTT	CATSSHRGELPQHF
TRBV7-6	TRBD1	few	TRBJ2-7	TGTGCCAGCAGCCCGACGACAGGGCTGGGGTACGACGAGCAGTACTTC	CASSPTTGLGYDEQYF
TRBV6-5	NA	NA	TRBJ2-7	TGTGCCAGCAGTTACTCTACAGGGCGCGAGCAGTACTTC	CASSYSTGREQYF
TRBV20-1	TRBD2	NA	TRBJ2-3	TGCAGTGTCTCGAAGGGAGGGCTCTACACAGATACGCAGTATTTT	CSVSKGGLYTDTQYF
TRBV25-1	TRBD1	few	TRBJ1-1	TGTGCCAGCAGTGAAAGGGGACAGTTGAACACTGAAGCTTTCTTT	CASSERGQLNTEAFF
TRBV4-1	NA	few	TRBJ2-2	TGCGCCAGCAGCCAAGGAGCAATGGCCGGGGAGCTGTTTTTT	CASSQGAMAGELFF
TRBV7-8	NA	NA	TRBJ2-1	TGTGCCAGCAGCTTAGGGGGGGCGATCTACAATGAGCAGTTCTTC	CASSLGGAIYNEQFF
TRBV14	NA	NA	TRBJ2-1	TGTGCCAGCAGCCAAGGGGGGATGAGGAATGAGCAGTTCTTC	CASSQGGMRNEQFF